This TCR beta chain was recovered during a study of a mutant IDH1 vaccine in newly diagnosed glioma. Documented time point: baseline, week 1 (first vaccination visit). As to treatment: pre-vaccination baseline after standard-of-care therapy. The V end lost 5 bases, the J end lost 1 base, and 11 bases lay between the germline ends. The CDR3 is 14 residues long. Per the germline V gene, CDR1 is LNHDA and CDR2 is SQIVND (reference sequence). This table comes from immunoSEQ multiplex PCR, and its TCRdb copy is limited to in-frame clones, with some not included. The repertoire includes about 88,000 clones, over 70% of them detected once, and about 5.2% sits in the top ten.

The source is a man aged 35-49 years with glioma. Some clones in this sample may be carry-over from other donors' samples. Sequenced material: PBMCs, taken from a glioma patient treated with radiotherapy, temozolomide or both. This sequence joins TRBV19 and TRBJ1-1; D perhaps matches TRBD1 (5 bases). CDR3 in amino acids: CASSRRDGNTEAFF. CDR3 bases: TGTGCCAGTAGTCGCCGGGACGGGAACACTGAAGCTTTCTTT. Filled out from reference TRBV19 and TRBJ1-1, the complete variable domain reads DGGITQSPKYLFRKEGQNVTLSCEQNLNHDAMYWYRQDPGQGLRLIYYSQIVNDFQKGDIAEGYSVSREKKESFPLTVTSAQKNPTAFYLCASSRRDGNTEAFFGQGTRLTVV.